This TCR beta chain was identified during a study of T cell repertoires in cytomegalovirus infection. TCRdb independently ran MiXCR on the reads; one entry per CDR3 protein. The data contain 370,000 or so distinct CDR3 sequences, roughly 36% of them seen just once; the ten biggest clones take up 13%. On this clonotype: Its target is not known.

This CDR3 is built from 15 residues. Germline-derived CDR1 and CDR2 are SGDLS and YYNGEE. Trimming pared 0 bases from V and 5 bases from J, leaving 14 bases between. Sequences were derived from cultured PBMCs, sampled from culture after CMV antigen stimulation. The chain links TRBV9 to TRBJ2-5, with D possibly being TRBD1 (7 bases). The sequence derives from a human donor in good health (CMV status not recorded). Some clones in this sample may be carry-over from other donors' samples. CDR3 in DNA: TGTGCCAGCAGCGTAGGGGGACAGCGGGTGGAGACCCAGTACTTC. Protein: CASSVGGQRVETQYF.